Following are 21 T cell receptor delta chains from one sample sequenced in a study of gamma-delta chains in newborns, infants, children. TCRdb re-called the reads using CATT. This table holds under 5,000 delta-chain clones, approximately 2.1% found once. Material for sequencing was blood. The source of these receptors is a child who was a newborn, infant or young child, either healthy, febrile or measles-vaccinated (not recorded which).

This clone was counted between two and nine times. At the DNA level, this CDR3 is encoded by other sequences in the same sample as well. The chain couples TRDV2 to TRDJ3; weak D call: TRDD3 (6 bases). Germline V CDR1 and CDR2: GEAIGNYY, EKD. This CDR3 contains 19 residues. V was cut by 7 bases and J by 0 bases, with 21 bases left in between. The CDR3 loop is CACDTIGGSPSWDTRQMFF. The DNA for the CDR3 is TGTGCCTGCGATACGATTGGGGGTTCCCCCTCCTGGGACACCCGACAGATGTTTTTC.

With respect to this clone: TCRdb's protein for this DNA is that of a much larger clone and differs from the translation at residue 7, likely a read error; the protein shown is the DNA translation. The J gene is TRDJ1, the V gene TRDV1; the match to TRDD3 covers 8 bases. CDR1 and CDR2 (germline): TSWWSYY, QGS. The ends lost 3 bases at V and 7 bases at J; junction bases unmatched: 22. The CDR3 sequence is 19 residues long. CDR3 sequence reads: CALGDLADLPRGIEGKLIF. DNA for the CDR3: TGTGCTCTTGGGGACCTAGCCGACCTTCCCCGGGGGATAGAAGGTAAACTCATCTTT.

With regard to this clone: For this DNA, TCRdb reports the protein of a much larger clone, which diverges at residue 7, most likely from a read error; the protein presented here is translated directly from the DNA. The chain recombines TRDV2 with TRDJ3; D might be TRDD3 (6 bases). Germline values: CDR1 GEAIGNYY, CDR2 EKD. V was shortened by 3 bases and J by 0 bases, with 8 bases between the two germline ends. The length of the CDR3 is 16 residues. CDR3 loop: CACDWGVSWDTRQMFF. As DNA, the CDR3 is TGTGCCTGTGACTGGGGGGTCTCCTGGGACACCCGACAGATGTTTTTC.

Concerning this clone itself: A far larger clone is a single base away, which makes a read error likely. The same CDR3 can be traced to other DNA sequences in this sample. This rearrangement joins TRAV29/DV5 to TRDJ1; 7 bases line up with TRDD3. Trimming took 0 bases from V and 2 from J; bases not matched to a gene: 10. The CDR3 sequence is 16 residues long. Germline lookup yields CDR1 NSMFDY and CDR2 ISSIKDK. CDR3 residues: CAASARVGDKTDKLIF. Written as DNA, the CDR3 is TGTGCAGCAAGCGCGAGGGTGGGGGACAAAACCGATAAACTCATCTTT.

About this clone: This likely traces to a read error, being one base from a far larger clone. Other DNA sequences in the sample encode the same CDR3. The J gene is TRDJ3, the V gene TRDV2, with 9 nucleotides matching TRDD3. The CDR3 totals 19 residues. Germline V lookup: CDR1 GEAIGNYY, CDR2 EKD. The CDR3 is CACDTFTGGSSWDTRQMFF. The CDR3 coding sequence is TGTGCCTGTGACACGTTTACTGGGGGAAGCTCCTGGGACACACGACAGATGTTTTTC.

This clone has only a few counts. This likely stems from a read error, as it lies one base from a far larger clone. The rearrangement links TRAV29/DV5 to TRDJ3; 9 nucleotides agree with TRDD3. This CDR3 comprises 23 residues. Germline V gene lookup returns CDR1 NSMFDY and CDR2 ISSIKDK. The CDR3 reads CAASLPGPLKTGGNSWDTRQVFF. CDR3 DNA: TGTGCAGCAAGTTTACCGGGTCCCCTTAAGACTGGGGGAAACTCCTGGGACACCCGACAGGTGTTTTTC.

On this clone itself: With a far larger clone one base away, a read error is the likely cause. Other nucleotide sequences from this sample produce the same CDR3. The CDR3 coding sequence is TGTGCCTGCGACCCATTACTGGGGGATACGCCGAGCTCCTGGGACACCCGACAGATGTTTTTC. The encoded protein is CACDPLLGDTPSSWDTRQMFF. The chain recombines TRDV2 with TRDJ3; 13 bases align to TRDD3. J gave up 0 bases and V 7 bases, and 14 bases lay outside the gene matches. The CDR3 sequence is 21 residues long. Germline V gives CDR1 GEAIGNYY, CDR2 EKD.

A remark on this clone: The protein in TCRdb stems from a much larger clone and differs at residue 9 from this DNA's translation, likely a read error; here the protein is translated from the DNA. The CDR3 reads CACDVLGDATAQLFF. CDR3 in DNA: TGTGCCTGTGACGTACTGGGGGATGCGACAGCACAACTCTTCTTT. V and J are TRDV2 and TRDJ2, with 10 bases lining up with TRDD3. J gave up 4 bases and V 3 bases, and 4 bases lay outside the gene matches. Germline V lookup: CDR1 GEAIGNYY, CDR2 EKD. The CDR3 spans 15 residues.

This clone was seen more than once but under ten times. This may be a read error: a much more frequent sequence differs by one nucleotide. The chain is built from TRDV1 and TRDJ1, with 12 bases fitting TRDD3. Germline V CDR1 and CDR2: TSWWSYY, QGS. The CDR3 loop spans 26 amino acids. The CDR3 sequence is CALGEPLFLLKVLGDTARSYTDKLTF. The CDR3 DNA follows: TGTGCTCTTGGGGAGCCCCTCTTCCTATTGAAAGTACTGGGGGATACCGCACGATCCTACACCGATAAACTCACCTTT.

Remarks on this clone: This sequence is one base from a far larger clone and is likely a read error. At the DNA level, this CDR3 is encoded by other sequences in the same sample as well. V is TRDV1 and J is TRDJ1; 9 bases map to TRDD3. Germline CDR1 is TSWWSYY and CDR2 is QGS. The CDR3 covers 17 residues. The CDR3 is CALGNLLSGGYTDKLIF. The CDR3 DNA sequence: TGCGCTCTTGGGAACCTACTTTCTGGGGGATACACCGATAAACTCATCTTT.

Only a few counts were recorded for this clone. A much more abundant neighbour one base away suggests this may be a read error. The same CDR3 arises from other DNA sequences in this sample as well. V and J are TRDV1 and TRDJ1; 9 bases align to TRDD3. Germline trimming cut 3 bases from V and 2 bases from J; bases unmatched to any gene: 25. From germline, CDR1 is TSWWSYY and CDR2 QGS. The CDR3 is 22 residues long. The CDR3, as DNA: TGTGCTCTTGGGGAGCTTTGTGGCTTCCTTCTGGGGGATGCATGGGGGACCGATAAACTCATCTTT. The encoded protein is CALGELCGFLLGDAWGTDKLIF.

By share, this clone counts as large (0.1 to 1%). This sample includes further DNA sequences coding for the same CDR3. The CDR3 DNA is TGTGCCTGTGACACGCTTACTGGGGGACCGCCTTTGACAGCACAACTCTTCTTT. It translates to CACDTLTGGPPLTAQLFF. The V call is TRDV2, the J call TRDJ2; 9 bases match TRDD3. Germline V gives CDR1 GEAIGNYY, CDR2 EKD. Losses at the gene ends were 1 base for V and 0 bases for J; bases not matched to a gene: 8. The CDR3 contains 18 residues.

Comments on this clone: This DNA's translation and the protein TCRdb lists, from a much larger clone, do not match at residue 8, likely due to a read error; the protein shown is translated from the DNA. The chain is built from TRAV29/DV5 and TRDJ2; 11 nucleotides align to TRDD3. Trimming took 3 bases from V and 5 from J; bases not matched to a gene: 3. The CDR3 is 14 residues long. CDR1 and CDR2 (germline): NSMFDY, ISSIKDK. The CDR3 sequence is CAAKYWGITAQLFF. The CDR3, as DNA: TGTGCAGCAAAGTACTGGGGGATAACAGCACAACTCTTCTTT.

To note about this clone: A far bigger clonotype differs at one base, so this is likely a read error. Other DNA sequences in this specimen translate into the identical CDR3. The chain employs TRDV2 and TRDJ3, with 7 bases matching TRDD3. Germline V gene sequence: CDR1 GEAIGNYY, CDR2 EKD. The CDR3 has 18 amino acids. As DNA, the CDR3 is TGTGCCTGTGACACCTGGGGGACGAGCTCCTGGGACACACGACAGATGTTTTTC. Amino acid sequence: CACDTWGTSSWDTRQMFF.

About this clone: The TCRdb protein, from a much larger clone, departs from this DNA's translation at residue 9, likely by read error; the protein shown derives from the DNA. The CDR3 DNA reads TGTGCCTGTGACACCGTACTGGGCCCCTGGGACACCCGACAGATGTTTTTC. Protein sequence: CACDTVLGPWDTRQMFF. The V and J genes are TRDV2 and TRDJ3, with a tentative D call TRDD3 (6 bases). Germline assignment: CDR1 GEAIGNYY and CDR2 EKD. This CDR3 contains 17 residues. Trimming pared 0 bases from V and 2 bases from J, leaving 10 bases between.

This clone was counted only a few times. A far larger clone is just one base off, so this is likely a read error. Within the sample, other DNA sequences also encode this same CDR3. The chain employs TRAV29/DV5 and TRDJ1; TRDD3 agrees at 7 bases. This CDR3 contains 15 residues. With 0 bases clipped from V and 2 bases from J, the junction kept 7 bases outside the gene matches. Germline CDR1 is NSMFDY and CDR2 is ISSIKDK. The CDR3 bases are TGTGCAGCAAGCGTTCTGGGGGCCTATACCGATAAACTCATCTTT. Translation gives CAASVLGAYTDKLIF.

As for this clone: The mismatch at residue 10 between this DNA's translation and the TCRdb protein of a much larger clone likely reflects a read error; the protein shown is translated from the DNA. The chain recombines TRDV3 with TRDJ2; 13 positions match TRDD3. Germline V gene lookup returns CDR1 TVYSNPD and CDR2 GDNSRS (reference sequence). V lost 2 bases, J lost 6 bases, and 6 bases stayed unmatched. The CDR3 consists of 15 residues. Written as DNA, the CDR3 is TGTGCCTTTCGTACTGGGGGATACGTGGCAGCACAACTCTTCTTT. It specifies CAFRTGGYVAAQLFF.

This clone was found a few times. This is likely an artifact of a read error, given a far larger clone one base away. This specimen includes other DNA sequences encoding the same CDR3. This chain uses TRDV2 with TRDJ3; 9 nucleotides match TRDD3. Per the germline V gene, CDR1 is GEAIGNYY and CDR2 is EKD. The CDR3 is 17 amino acids. The CDR3 region is CACEYWGSSWDTRQMFF. The CDR3 bases are TGTGCCTGTGAATACTGGGGGAGCTCCTGGGACACCCGGCAGATGTTTTTC.

This clone was found a few times. TCRdb shows a much larger clone's protein in place of this DNA's translation, and the two differ at residue 3, likely through a read error; the protein shown is translated from the DNA. The chain joins TRAV29/DV5 to TRDJ1; 12 bases line up with TRDD3. The germline CDR1 and CDR2 sequences are NSMFDY and ISSIKDK. The CDR3 totals 19 residues. In DNA, the CDR3 is TGTGCAACAAGCCTTCCTACTCTTAGTTCTGGGGGATACGACCATAAACTCATCTTT. This translates into CATSLPTLSSGGYDHKLIF.

This clone was observed at least ten times. A far larger clone is a single base away, which makes a read error likely. Other nucleotide sequences from this sample produce the same CDR3. The chain couples TRDV2 to TRDJ3; TRDD3 aligns across 9 bases. Germline V lookup: CDR1 GEAIGNYY, CDR2 EKD. This CDR3 has 19 amino acids. V trimming: 0 bases; J trimming: 0 bases; junction bases outside the gene matches: 5. The CDR3 spells CACDTVGDTSSWDTRQMFF. CDR3 bases: TGTGCCTGTGACACCGTCGGGGATACGAGCTCCTGGGACACCCGACAGATGTTTTTC.

In its sample, this clone was seen a few times. TCRdb shows a much larger clone's protein in place of this DNA's translation, and the two differ at residue 5, likely through a read error; the protein shown is translated from the DNA. The V and J genes are TRDV1 and TRDJ2; D is unresolved. CDR1 and CDR2 (germline): TSWWSYY, QGS. The length of the CDR3 is 18 residues. This CDR3 reads CALGKLPPFTTLTAQLFF. CDR3 coding DNA: TGTGCTCTTGGGAAACTCCCCCCTTTTACTACTTTGACAGCACAACTCTTCTTT.